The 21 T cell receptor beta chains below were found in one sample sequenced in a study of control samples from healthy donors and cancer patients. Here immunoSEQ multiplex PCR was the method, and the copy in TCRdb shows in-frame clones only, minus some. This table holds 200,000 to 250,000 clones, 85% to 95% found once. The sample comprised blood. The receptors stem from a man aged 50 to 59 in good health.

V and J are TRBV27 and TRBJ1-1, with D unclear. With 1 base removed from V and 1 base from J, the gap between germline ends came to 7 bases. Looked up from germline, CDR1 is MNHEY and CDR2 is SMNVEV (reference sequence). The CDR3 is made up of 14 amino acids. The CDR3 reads CASSLLGANTEAFF. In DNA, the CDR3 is TGTGCCAGCAGTTTATTGGGAGCGAACACTGAAGCTTTCTTT.

This CDR3 reads CASEGRVRTEAFF. The CDR3, as DNA: TGTGCCAGCGAAGGACGGGTGAGGACTGAAGCTTTCTTT. V and J are TRBV28 and TRBJ1-1; D gene ambiguous. This CDR3 comprises 13 residues. The V end lost 8 bases, the J end lost 5 bases, and 15 bases lay between the germline ends. Germline CDR1 MDHEN, CDR2 SYDVKM.

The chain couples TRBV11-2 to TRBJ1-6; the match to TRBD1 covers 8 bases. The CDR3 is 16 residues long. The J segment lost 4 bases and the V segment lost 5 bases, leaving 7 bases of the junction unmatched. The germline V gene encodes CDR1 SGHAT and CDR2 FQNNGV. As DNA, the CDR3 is TGTGCCAGCAGCGCCGGACAGGGAGATTATAATTCACCCCTCCACTTT. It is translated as CASSAGQGDYNSPLHF.

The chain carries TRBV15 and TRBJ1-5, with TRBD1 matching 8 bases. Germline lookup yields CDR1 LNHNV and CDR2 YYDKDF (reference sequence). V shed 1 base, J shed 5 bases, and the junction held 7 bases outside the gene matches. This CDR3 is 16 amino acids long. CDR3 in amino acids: CATSRVLQGVDQPQHF. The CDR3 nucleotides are TGTGCCACCAGCAGAGTATTACAGGGGGTCGATCAGCCCCAGCATTTT. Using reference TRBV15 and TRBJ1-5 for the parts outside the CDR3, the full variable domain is DAMVIQNPRYQVTQFGKPVTLSCSQTLNHNVMYWYQQKSSQAPKLLFHYYDKDFNNEADTPDNFQSRRPNTSFCFLDIRSPGLGDTAMYLCATSRVLQGVDQPQHFGDGTRLSIL.

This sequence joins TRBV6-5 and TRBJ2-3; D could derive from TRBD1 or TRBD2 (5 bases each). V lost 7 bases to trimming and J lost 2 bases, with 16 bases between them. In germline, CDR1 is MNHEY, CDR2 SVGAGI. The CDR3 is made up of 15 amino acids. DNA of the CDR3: TGTGCCAGCATCCCCGGGGCAGCAATCACAGATACGCAGTATTTT. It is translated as CASIPGAAITDTQYF.

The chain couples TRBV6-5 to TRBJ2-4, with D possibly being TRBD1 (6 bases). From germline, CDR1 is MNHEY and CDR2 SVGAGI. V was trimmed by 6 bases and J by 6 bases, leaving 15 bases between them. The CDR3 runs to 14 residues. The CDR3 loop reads CASSRTGQGNIQYF. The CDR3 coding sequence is TGTGCCAGCAGCCGAACAGGGCAGGGAAACATTCAGTACTTC.

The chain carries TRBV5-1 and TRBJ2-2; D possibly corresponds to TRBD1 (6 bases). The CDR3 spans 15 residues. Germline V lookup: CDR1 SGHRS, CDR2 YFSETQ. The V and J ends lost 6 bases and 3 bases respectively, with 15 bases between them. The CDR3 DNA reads TGCGCCAGCATGGACAGCTCTAGGGACACCGGGGAGCTGTTTTTT. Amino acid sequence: CASMDSSRDTGELFF.

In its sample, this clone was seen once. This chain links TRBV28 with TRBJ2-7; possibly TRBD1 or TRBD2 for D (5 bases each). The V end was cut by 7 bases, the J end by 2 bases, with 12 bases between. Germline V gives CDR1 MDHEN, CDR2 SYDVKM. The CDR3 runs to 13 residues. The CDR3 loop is CASTGDGTYEQYF. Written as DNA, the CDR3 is TGTGCCAGCACCGGGGACGGGACCTACGAGCAGTACTTC. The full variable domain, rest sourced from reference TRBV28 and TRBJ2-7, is DVKVTQSSRYLVKRTGEKVFLECVQDMDHENMFWYRQDPGLGLRLIYFSYDVKMKEKGDIPEGYSVSREKKERFSLILESASTNQTSMYLCASTGDGTYEQYFGPGTRLTVT.

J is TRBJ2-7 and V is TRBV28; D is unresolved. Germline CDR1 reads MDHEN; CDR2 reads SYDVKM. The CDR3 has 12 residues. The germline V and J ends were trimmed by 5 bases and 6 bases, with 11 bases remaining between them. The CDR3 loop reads CASSPLVGEQYF. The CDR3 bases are TGTGCCAGCAGTCCCCTGGTGGGCGAGCAGTACTTC.

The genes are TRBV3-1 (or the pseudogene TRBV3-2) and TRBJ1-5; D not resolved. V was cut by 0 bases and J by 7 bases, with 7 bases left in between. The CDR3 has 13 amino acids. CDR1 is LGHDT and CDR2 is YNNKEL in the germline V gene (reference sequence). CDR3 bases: TGTGCCAGCAGCCAAGATGCTATCCAGCCCCAGCATTTT. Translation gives CASSQDAIQPQHF.

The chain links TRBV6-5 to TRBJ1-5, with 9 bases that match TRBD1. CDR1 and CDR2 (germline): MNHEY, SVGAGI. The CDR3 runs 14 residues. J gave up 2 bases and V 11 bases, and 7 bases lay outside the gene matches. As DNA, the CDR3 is TGTGCCTGTACAGGGGGCGCGGGCAATCAGCCCCAGCATTTT. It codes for CACTGGAGNQPQHF.

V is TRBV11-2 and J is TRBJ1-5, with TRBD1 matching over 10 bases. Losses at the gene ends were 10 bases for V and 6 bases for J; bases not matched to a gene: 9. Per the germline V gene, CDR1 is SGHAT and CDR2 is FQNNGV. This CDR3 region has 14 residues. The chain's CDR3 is CATDDRGRLQPQHF. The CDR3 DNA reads TGTGCCACGGACGACAGGGGGCGCCTTCAGCCCCAGCATTTT.

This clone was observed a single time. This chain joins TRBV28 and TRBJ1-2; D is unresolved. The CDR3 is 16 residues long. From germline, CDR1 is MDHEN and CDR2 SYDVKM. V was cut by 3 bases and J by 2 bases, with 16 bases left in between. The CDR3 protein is CASSFPRERLNYGYTF. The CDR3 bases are TGTGCCAGCAGTTTCCCACGTGAGCGGTTGAACTATGGCTACACCTTC.

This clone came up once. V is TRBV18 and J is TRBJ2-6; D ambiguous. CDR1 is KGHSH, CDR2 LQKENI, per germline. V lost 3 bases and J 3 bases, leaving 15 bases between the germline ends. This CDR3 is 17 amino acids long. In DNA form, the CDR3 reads TGTGCCAGCTCACCTCGAGCAGCCGAAGGTGGGGCCAACGTCCTGACTTTC. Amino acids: CASSPRAAEGGANVLTF.

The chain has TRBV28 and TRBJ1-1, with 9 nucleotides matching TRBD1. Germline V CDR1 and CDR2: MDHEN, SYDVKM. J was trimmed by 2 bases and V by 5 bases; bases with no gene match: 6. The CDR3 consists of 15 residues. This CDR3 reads CASSNPGQGNTEAFF. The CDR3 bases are TGTGCCAGCAGTAACCCGGGACAGGGTAACACTGAAGCTTTCTTT. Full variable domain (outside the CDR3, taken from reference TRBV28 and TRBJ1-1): DVKVTQSSRYLVKRTGEKVFLECVQDMDHENMFWYRQDPGLGLRLIYFSYDVKMKEKGDIPEGYSVSREKKERFSLILESASTNQTSMYLCASSNPGQGNTEAFFGQGTRLTVV.

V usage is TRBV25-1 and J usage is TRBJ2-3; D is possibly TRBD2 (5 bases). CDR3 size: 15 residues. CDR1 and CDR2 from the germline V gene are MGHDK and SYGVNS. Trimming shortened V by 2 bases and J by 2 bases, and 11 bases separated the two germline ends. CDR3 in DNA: TGTGCCAGCAGTGAACTCACGGGGTTCACAGATACGCAGTATTTT. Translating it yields CASSELTGFTDTQYF.

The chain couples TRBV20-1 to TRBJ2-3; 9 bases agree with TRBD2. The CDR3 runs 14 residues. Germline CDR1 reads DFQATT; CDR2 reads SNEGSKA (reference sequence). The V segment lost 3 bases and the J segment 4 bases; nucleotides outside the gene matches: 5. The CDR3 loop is CSASFSGGADTQYF. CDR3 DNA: TGCAGTGCTAGTTTTAGCGGGGGAGCAGATACGCAGTATTTT.

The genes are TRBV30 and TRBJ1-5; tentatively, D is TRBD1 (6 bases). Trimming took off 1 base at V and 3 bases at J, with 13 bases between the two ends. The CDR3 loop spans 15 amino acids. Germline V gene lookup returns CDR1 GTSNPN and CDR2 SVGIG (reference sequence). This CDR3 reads CAWSGGRGFNQPQHF. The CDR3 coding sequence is TGTGCCTGGAGTGGAGGTAGGGGGTTCAATCAGCCCCAGCATTTT.

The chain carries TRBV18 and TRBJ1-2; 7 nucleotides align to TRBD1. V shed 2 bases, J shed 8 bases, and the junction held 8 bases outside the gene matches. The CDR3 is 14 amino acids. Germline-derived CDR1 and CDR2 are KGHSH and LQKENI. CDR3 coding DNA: TGTGCCAGCTCACCAGGGACAGCTTCTGTCGGCTACACCTTC. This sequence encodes CASSPGTASVGYTF.

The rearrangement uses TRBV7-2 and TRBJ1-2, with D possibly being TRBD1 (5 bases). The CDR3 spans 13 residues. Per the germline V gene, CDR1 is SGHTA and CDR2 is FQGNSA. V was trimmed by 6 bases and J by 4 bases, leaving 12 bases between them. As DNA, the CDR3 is TGTGCCAGCAGTAATCCGACAGTCTATGGCTACACCTTC. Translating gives CASSNPTVYGYTF. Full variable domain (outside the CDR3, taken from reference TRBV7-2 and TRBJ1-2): GAGVSQSPSNKVTEKGKDVELRCDPISGHTALYWYRQSLGQGLEFLIYFQGNSAPDKSGLPSDRFSAERTGGSVSTLTIQRTQQEDSAVYLCASSNPTVYGYTFGSGTRLTVV.

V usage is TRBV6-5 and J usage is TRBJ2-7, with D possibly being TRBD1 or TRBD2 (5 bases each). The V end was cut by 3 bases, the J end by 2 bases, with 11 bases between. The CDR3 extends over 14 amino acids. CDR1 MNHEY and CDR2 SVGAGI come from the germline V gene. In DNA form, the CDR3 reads TGTGCCAGCAGTTATCGGGACGGGCCCTACGAGCAGTACTTC. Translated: CASSYRDGPYEQYF.